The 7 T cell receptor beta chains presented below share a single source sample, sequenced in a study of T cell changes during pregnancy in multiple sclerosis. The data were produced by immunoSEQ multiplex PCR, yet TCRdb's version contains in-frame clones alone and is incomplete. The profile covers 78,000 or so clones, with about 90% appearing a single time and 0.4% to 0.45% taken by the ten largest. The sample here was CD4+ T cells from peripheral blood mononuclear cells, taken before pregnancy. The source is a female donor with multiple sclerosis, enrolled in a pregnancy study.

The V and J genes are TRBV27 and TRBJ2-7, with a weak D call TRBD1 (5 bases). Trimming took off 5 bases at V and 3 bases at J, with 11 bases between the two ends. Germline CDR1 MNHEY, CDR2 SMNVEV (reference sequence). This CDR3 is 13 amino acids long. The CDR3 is CASSPDSHYEQYF. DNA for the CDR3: TGTGCCAGCAGTCCAGACAGCCACTACGAGCAGTACTTC.

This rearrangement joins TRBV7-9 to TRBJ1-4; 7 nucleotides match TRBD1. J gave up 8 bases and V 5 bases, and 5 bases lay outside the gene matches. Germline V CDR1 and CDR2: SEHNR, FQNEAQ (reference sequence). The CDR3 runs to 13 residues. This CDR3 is CASSRQGSEKLFF. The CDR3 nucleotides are TGTGCCAGCAGCCGACAGGGATCGGAAAAACTGTTTTTT.

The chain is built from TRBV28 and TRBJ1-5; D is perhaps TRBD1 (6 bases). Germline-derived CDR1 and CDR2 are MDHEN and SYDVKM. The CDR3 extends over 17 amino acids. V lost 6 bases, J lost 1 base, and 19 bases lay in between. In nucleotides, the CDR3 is TGTGCCAGCAGCCCGAGGCGGGGGGCCGGGAGCAATCAGCCCCAGCATTTT. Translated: CASSPRRGAGSNQPQHF.

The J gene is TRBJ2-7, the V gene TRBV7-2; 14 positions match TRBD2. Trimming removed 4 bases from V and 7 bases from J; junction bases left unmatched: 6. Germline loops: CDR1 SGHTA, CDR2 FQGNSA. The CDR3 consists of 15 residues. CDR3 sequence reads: CASSWTSGGQSEQYF. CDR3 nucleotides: TGTGCCAGCAGCTGGACTAGCGGGGGGCAGTCTGAGCAGTACTTC.

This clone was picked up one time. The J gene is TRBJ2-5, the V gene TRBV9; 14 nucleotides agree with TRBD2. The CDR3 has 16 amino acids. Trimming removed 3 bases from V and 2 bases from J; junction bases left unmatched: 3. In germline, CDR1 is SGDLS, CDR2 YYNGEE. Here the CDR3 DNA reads TGTGCCAGCAGCGCCGGACTAGCGGGAGGACAAGAGACCCAGTACTTC. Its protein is CASSAGLAGGQETQYF. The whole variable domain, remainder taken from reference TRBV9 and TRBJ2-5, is DSGVTQTPKHLITATGQRVTLRCSPRSGDLSVYWYQQSLDQGLQFLIQYYNGEERAKGNILERFSAQQFPDLHSELNLSSLELGDSALYFCASSAGLAGGQETQYFGPGTRLLVL.

CDR3 sequence (DNA): TGTGCCAGCAGCCATCTCGACAGGGGCACCGGGGAGCTGTTTTTT. Protein product: CASSHLDRGTGELFF. The chain joins TRBV14 to TRBJ2-2; 8 bases are a match to TRBD1. Trimming cost V 3 bases and J 4 bases; bases outside gene matches: 4. CDR3 length: 15 residues. CDR1 and CDR2 from the germline V gene are SGHDN and FVKESK. Filled out from reference TRBV14 and TRBJ2-2, the complete variable domain reads EAGVTQFPSHSVIEKGQTVTLRCDPISGHDNLYWYRRVMGKEIKFLLHFVKESKQDESGMPNNRFLAERTGGTYSTLKVQPAELEDSGVYFCASSHLDRGTGELFFGEGSRLTVL.

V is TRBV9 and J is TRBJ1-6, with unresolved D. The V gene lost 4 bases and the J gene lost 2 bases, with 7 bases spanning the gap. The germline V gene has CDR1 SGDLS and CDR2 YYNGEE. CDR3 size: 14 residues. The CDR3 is CASSMSAYNSPLHF. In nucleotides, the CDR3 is TGTGCCAGCAGCATGTCGGCCTATAATTCACCCCTCCACTTT.